The rows below give T cell receptor beta chains drawn from one sample of a study of shared T cell receptors in the human thymus. This table comes from immunoSEQ multiplex PCR, and its TCRdb copy is limited to in-frame clones, with some not included. Of roughly 500,000 clones listed, 78% are singletons. The same data also contributed to another study, on human thymus T cells.

Sequencing was done on a sample of thymocytes. Source of these receptors: a boy in the first two years of life with a congenital heart defect. Each CDR3 is given with its conserved first and last residue. Each record gives: clone size, V gene, D gene, J gene, CDR3 DNA, CDR3 protein. The D gene is left open where the match is weak. Clone size appears in some rows only: once, few, many, or a class for an expanded clone.

NA,TRBV6-4,NA,TRBJ2-1,TGTGCCAGCAGTGGTGGGCGGGATGGCAATGAGCAGTTCTTC,CASSGGRDGNEQFF
NA,TRBV4-2,NA,TRBJ1-2,TGTGCCAGCAGCCAAGTAAGAGTCGAGAGGGTCTACTATGGCTACACCTTC,CASSQVRVERVYYGYTF
NA,TRBV5-6,NA,TRBJ2-1,TGTGCCAGCAGCGCGCCCTACGCCGGCAGGGTTTCCTACAATGAGCAGTTCTTC,CASSAPYAGRVSYNEQFF
NA,TRBV29-1,TRBD2,TRBJ2-7,TGCAGCGTTTATCCTAGCGGGAACGACGAGCAGTACTTC,CSVYPSGNDEQYF
once,TRBV7-8,TRBD2,TRBJ2-2,TGTGCCAGCAGCTCAAGACTAGCGGGAGGCACCGGGGAGCTGTTTTTT,CASSSRLAGGTGELFF
NA,TRBV11-2,TRBD1,TRBJ2-4,TGTGCCAGCAGCACAACAGGGGACCCCAAAAACATTCAGTACTTC,CASSTTGDPKNIQYF
NA,TRBV7-8,TRBD1,TRBJ2-6,TGTGCCAGCAGCCTGGACAGGGGGCTAGGGGCCAACGTCCTGACTTTC,CASSLDRGLGANVLTF
NA,TRBV29-1,NA,TRBJ2-7,TGCAGCGTTGAAGATCGGGAATTTTTGCCCTACGAGCAGTACTTC,CSVEDREFLPYEQYF
NA,TRBV30,NA,TRBJ1-1,TGTGCCTGGACTTGGACAGATAAGGAAAAAGCTTTCTTT,CAWTWTDKEKAFF
NA,TRBV11-2,TRBD2,TRBJ2-7,TGTGCCAGCAGCTCCTGGGGGACTAGCGGATCCTACGAGCAGTACTTC,CASSSWGTSGSYEQYF
NA,TRBV7-2,TRBD2,TRBJ2-7,TGTGCCAGCAGCTTAGCGCGGGATGGACTAGCGGGAGGTCTCGAGCAGTACTTC,CASSLARDGLAGGLEQYF
NA,TRBV30,NA,TRBJ1-1,TGTGCCTGGAGTCTAAGACACAAGAACACTGAAGCTTTCTTT,CAWSLRHKNTEAFF
NA,TRBV5-8,NA,TRBJ1-2,TGTGCCAGCAGCTTGGACAGGGTCCAGAATGGCTACACCTTC,CASSLDRVQNGYTF
NA,TRBV29-1,NA,TRBJ2-7,TGCAGCGTCGCCGTGGGGGGGCTCGGTCGAGGTGAGCAGTACTTC,CSVAVGGLGRGEQYF
NA,TRBV29-1,NA,TRBJ1-2,TGCAGCGTTGAAGCAGGGCAGGGTGGTAACTATGGCTACACCTTC,CSVEAGQGGNYGYTF
NA,TRBV4-1,TRBD1,TRBJ2-7,TGCGCCAGCAGCCAAGATTTGGGGACAGGGTGGTACGAGCAGTACTTC,CASSQDLGTGWYEQYF
NA,TRBV7-9,TRBD2,TRBJ2-5,TGTGCCAGCAGCTTGGCCGGGAGGGCCATAAAGACCCAGTACTTC,CASSLAGRAIKTQYF
few,TRBV29-1,NA,TRBJ1-1,TGCAGCGTTGAAGATCAAGCGCAAGAAGCTTTCTTT,CSVEDQAQEAFF
NA,TRBV30,TRBD2,TRBJ2-7,TGTGCCTGGAGCCGCACTAGCGCCCAGAGCTCCTACGAGCAGTACTTC,CAWSRTSAQSSYEQYF
NA,TRBV6-4,TRBD2,TRBJ2-2,TGTGCCAGAAAACGCGGGACTAGCGGGAACACCGGGGAGCTGTTTTTT,CARKRGTSGNTGELFF
NA,TRBV9,NA,TRBJ2-5,TGTGCCAGCAGCGTTATAGGAGACAGAGAGACCCAGTACTTC,CASSVIGDRETQYF
NA,TRBV4-1,TRBD2,TRBJ2-1,TGCGCCAGCAGCCAAGATTCAGAATGGACTAGCAACAATGAGCAGTTCTTC,CASSQDSEWTSNNEQFF
NA,TRBV5-6,TRBD1,TRBJ1-1,TGTGCCAGCTCCGACAGGGCGGGCACTGAAGCTTTCTTT,CASSDRAGTEAFF
NA,TRBV5-6,NA,TRBJ2-7,TGTGCCAGCAGCACCCCGGGGGATAAGCCTTCCGAGCAGTACTTC,CASSTPGDKPSEQYF
NA,TRBV10-3,NA,TRBJ2-3,TGTGCCATCAGTGAGCGGGGTGTAGCTACAGATACGCAGTATTTT,CAISERGVATDTQYF
NA,TRBV13,TRBD2,TRBJ2-7,TGTGCCAGCAGCTTAGGCGGGAGGGTTTCCTACGAGCAGTACTTC,CASSLGGRVSYEQYF
NA,TRBV6-5,TRBD1,TRBJ1-4,TGTGCCAGCAGTGAAGGGACAGGGGTGAACATACTGTTTTTT,CASSEGTGVNILFF
once,TRBV28,TRBD2,TRBJ2-1,TGTGCCAGCAGTTTCCCGCCCGGGACTAGCGCGGACAATGAGCAGTTCTTC,CASSFPPGTSADNEQFF
NA,TRBV4-1,TRBD2,TRBJ2-7,TGCGCCAGCAGCCAAGCGATTAGCGGGAGGGTGGTCTACGAGCAGTACTTC,CASSQAISGRVVYEQYF
NA,TRBV19,NA,TRBJ1-4,TGTGCCAGTAGTATCGACCAGGGGGAAAAACTGTTTTTT,CASSIDQGEKLFF
once,TRBV19,TRBD1,TRBJ1-5,TGTGCCAGTAGTATTCCCGGGACAGGGGGGCAGCCCCAGCATTTT,CASSIPGTGGQPQHF